This TCR beta chain was identified during a study of blood T cell repertoires in COVID-19. Overall study context: Donors in the United States, Italy and Spain gave samples during acute or convalescent COVID-19. PBMCs, B-cell-depleted T cells, or T cells were the source of the cDNA or gDNA that made up the material.

V was pared by 4 bases and J by 1 base, with 4 bases of the junction left unmatched. The CDR3 is 14 residues long. Germline CDR1 SGDLS, CDR2 YYNGEE. In the original workflow: Scientists estimated how many nucleated cells there were by amplifying reference gene primers. Using immunoSEQ multiplex PCR, the repertoire was profiled, and TCRdb retains in-frame clones only, with some absent. V and J calls and clone size are copied from that table; D and trimming were computed from the DNA. The table has just over 35,000 clones, 87% seen once. Sample: peripheral blood. This TCR derives from a man between 60 and 75 years old with acute or convalescent COVID-19. The chain employs TRBV9 and TRBJ2-5; the match to TRBD2 covers 7 bases. The chain's CDR3 is CASSQSSGQETQYF. CDR3 nucleotides: TGTGCCAGCAGCCAGTCTAGCGGCCAAGAGACCCAGTACTTC. The variable domain in full, completed from reference TRBV9 and TRBJ2-5, reads DSGVTQTPKHLITATGQRVTLRCSPRSGDLSVYWYQQSLDQGLQFLIQYYNGEERAKGNILERFSAQQFPDLHSELNLSSLELGDSALYFCASSQSSGQETQYFGPGTRLLVL.